These 6 T cell receptor beta chains came from one sample sequenced in a study of TIL therapy for anti-PD-1-resistant metastatic lung cancer (dated by TCRdb to the early 2020s). The meaning of the sample's time point label: pre-treatment sample, taken before nivolumab and TIL therapy. Baseline tumor samples were excised metastases, mostly pleural nodules or supraclavicular lymph nodes, from the same resection used to grow TIL. TCR beta CDR3 regions were amplified from genomic DNA with the immunoSEQ v3 hsTCRB kit using bias-controlled multiplex PCR. Sourced from immuneACCESS, this table was stored by TCRdb with only in-frame sequences that have V and J called. A share of the clones is absent; for the studies checked, an unresolved V gene accounts for under half, and the remainder has no known explanation. This sample comprises 9,500 to 15,000 clones, 58% of them detected only once. The ten largest clones represent around 7.4% of the sample.

The sample was tumor tissue, taken at baseline. These receptors came from a person between 30 and 80 years old with non-small cell lung cancer.

The V gene is TRBV18, the J gene TRBJ2-3, with D possibly matching TRBD2 (6 bases). V lost 2 bases and J 4 bases, leaving 13 bases between the germline ends. CDR1 and CDR2 from the germline V gene are KGHSH and LQKENI. The CDR3 totals 15 residues. DNA of the CDR3: TGTGCCAGCTCACCAGGAGGGAATGTCGCAGATACGCAGTATTTT. It specifies CASSPGGNVADTQYF.

This clone came up a few times. The chain uses TRBV14 and TRBJ1-1; unclear D gene. With 3 bases removed from V and 2 bases from J, the gap between germline ends came to 4 bases. The CDR3 covers 12 residues. Germline V lookup: CDR1 SGHDN, CDR2 FVKESK. The CDR3 sequence: CASSHYNTEAFF. CDR3 nucleotide sequence: TGTGCCAGCAGCCATTATAACACTGAAGCTTTCTTT. Variable domain in full (rest from reference TRBV14 and TRBJ1-1): EAGVTQFPSHSVIEKGQTVTLRCDPISGHDNLYWYRRVMGKEIKFLLHFVKESKQDESGMPNNRFLAERTGGTYSTLKVQPAELEDSGVYFCASSHYNTEAFFGQGTRLTVV.

This clone was seen a handful of times. The chain carries TRBV25-1 and TRBJ1-4, with D unclear. CDR1 is MGHDK, CDR2 SYGVNS, per germline. This CDR3 comprises 11 residues. V was pared by 10 bases and J by 7 bases, with 10 bases between. The chain's CDR3 is CATTYLEKLFF. The CDR3 DNA reads as TGTGCCACCACCTACCTTGAAAAACTGTTTTTT.

The chain uses TRBV7-3 and TRBJ1-1; D is uncertain. From germline, CDR1 is SGHTA and CDR2 FQGTGA. The CDR3 extends over 14 amino acids. Trimming stripped 1 base from V and 4 bases from J, with 10 bases between. CDR3 coding DNA: TGTGCCAGCAGCTTAAATTCGGCAGGCACTGAAGCTTTCTTT. This sequence encodes CASSLNSAGTEAFF. The full variable domain, completed using reference TRBV7-3 and TRBJ1-1, is GAGVSQTPSNKVTEKGKYVELRCDPISGHTALYWYRQSLGQGPEFLIYFQGTGAADDSGLPNDRFFAVRPEGSVSTLKIQRTERGDSAVYLCASSLNSAGTEAFFGQGTRLTVV.

The chain links TRBV5-1 to TRBJ2-5, with D unresolved. Germline lookup yields CDR1 SGHRS and CDR2 YFSETQ. The V and J ends lost 4 bases and 5 bases respectively, with 12 bases between them. The CDR3 loop spans 13 amino acids. The CDR3 loop reads CASSRSRTETQYF. CDR3 DNA sequence: TGCGCCAGCAGCAGAAGCCGGACGGAGACCCAGTACTTC.

J is TRBJ2-7 and V is TRBV11-3; D might be TRBD2 (6 bases). The V end lost 1 base, the J end lost 11 bases, and 18 bases lay between the germline ends. CDR3 length equals 14 residues. Germline loops: CDR1 SGHNT, CDR2 YENEEA. The CDR3: CASSLAGVSRTKYF. The CDR3 nucleotides read TGTGCCAGCAGCTTAGCGGGAGTGTCCCGGACCAAGTACTTC.